Listed below are T cell receptor beta chains from one sample, sequenced in a study of early T cells in non-severe SARS-CoV-2 infection. TCRdb re-called the 5' RACE reads through MiXCR, storing one row per CDR3 protein. The table records roughly 81,000 distinct CDR3 sequences, roughly 5.7% of them present only once. Sequences were obtained from whole blood. Receptors originate from an adult who was a healthcare worker with PCR-confirmed SARS-CoV-2 infection or an uninfected control (not recorded which). The CDR3 runs from the conserved cysteine through the conserved F or W. A D gene is named only where the DNA matches it firmly. The size field is filled for only some rows; it gives once, few, many or a size class.

V gene: TRBV6-2/TRBV6-3; J gene: TRBJ2-6; D gene: TRBD1; clone size: many; CDR3 DNA: TGTGCCAGCAGTTACGTGACAGGGGCAAACTCTGGGGCCAACGTCCTGACTTTC; CDR3 protein: CASSYVTGANSGANVLTF
V gene: TRBV5-6; J gene: TRBJ2-1; D gene: TRBD1; clone size: -; CDR3 DNA: TGTGCCAGCAGCTGGGCAGGGGGCCCTAACAATGAGCAGTTCTTC; CDR3 protein: CASSWAGGPNNEQFF
V gene: TRBV5-1; J gene: TRBJ2-1; D gene: TRBD2; clone size: -; CDR3 DNA: TGCGCCAGCAGCCAAAAAGCGGGGGTCAATGAGCAGTTCTTC; CDR3 protein: CASSQKAGVNEQFF
V gene: TRBV7-2; J gene: TRBJ2-3; D gene: TRBD2; clone size: few; CDR3 DNA: TGTGCCAGCAGCCCGACTAGCGGGGCACAGTATACGCAGTATTTT; CDR3 protein: CASSPTSGAQYTQYF
V gene: TRBV18; J gene: TRBJ2-2; D gene: -; clone size: many; CDR3 DNA: TGTGCCAGCTCGCGAAGGGCAAACACCGGGGAGCTGTTTTTT; CDR3 protein: CASSRRANTGELFF
V gene: TRBV6-6; J gene: TRBJ1-4; D gene: -; clone size: few; CDR3 DNA: TGTGCCAGCACTAGGGGAAGGACAACTAATGAAAAACTGTTTTTT; CDR3 protein: CASTRGRTTNEKLFF
V gene: TRBV6-6; J gene: TRBJ2-1; D gene: -; clone size: many; CDR3 DNA: TGTGCCAGCAGTTACAGTAGACAGTACAATGAGCAGTTCTTC; CDR3 protein: CASSYSRQYNEQFF
V gene: TRBV6-5; J gene: TRBJ2-1; D gene: -; clone size: many; CDR3 DNA: TGTGCCAGCACCAAAAGGGGGGGGGCCGAAGAGCAGTTCTTC; CDR3 protein: CASTKRGGAEEQFF
V gene: TRBV29-1; J gene: TRBJ2-3; D gene: -; clone size: many; CDR3 DNA: TGCAGCGTTGAGGCCTGGGAGATCGATACGCAGTATTTT; CDR3 protein: CSVEAWEIDTQYF
V gene: TRBV19; J gene: TRBJ2-2; D gene: TRBD1; clone size: few; CDR3 DNA: TGTGCCAGTACGGGACAGGGGTACACCGGGGAGCTGTTTTTT; CDR3 protein: CASTGQGYTGELFF
V gene: TRBV9; J gene: TRBJ2-1; D gene: -; clone size: -; CDR3 DNA: TGTGCCAGCAGCGTCCAGACTGGATACAATGAGCAGTTCTTC; CDR3 protein: CASSVQTGYNEQFF
V gene: TRBV7-6; J gene: TRBJ2-1; D gene: TRBD1; clone size: many; CDR3 DNA: TGTGCCAGCAGCCGGGGACAGCTAAGCTCCTACAATGAGCAGTTCTTC; CDR3 protein: CASSRGQLSSYNEQFF
V gene: TRBV7-9; J gene: TRBJ1-1; D gene: TRBD1; clone size: few; CDR3 DNA: TGTGCCAGCAGCTTTACCGGGACAGGGGACACTGAAGCTTTCTTT; CDR3 protein: CASSFTGTGDTEAFF
V gene: TRBV5-5; J gene: TRBJ1-2; D gene: -; clone size: -; CDR3 DNA: TGTGCCAGCAGCTTCACCAACTCGGGTGGAGGCTACACCTTC; CDR3 protein: CASSFTNSGGGYTF